Shown below are 10 T cell receptor beta chains from a single sample sequenced in a study of T cell repertoires in cytomegalovirus infection (dated by TCRdb to about 2019). Sequencing was performed on an Illumina HiSeq 1500. The public reads were quality trimmed at Q25 with fastp and then assembled into clones with MiXCR by TCRdb, keeping productive beta chains. Entries are consolidated by CDR3 protein sequence, retaining the most common genes and DNA. The sample data list hundreds of thousands of distinct CDR3 sequences, and roughly 6.5% of these were observed just once. In total, the top ten clones hold roughly 6% of the sample. Sequencing was performed on PBMCs. The receptor set was obtained from a human donor in good health (CMV status not recorded). Some clones in this sample may be carry-over from other donors' samples.

At least ten counts were recorded for this clonotype. Mismatch with germline at one junction end may stem from a read error. CDR3 loop: CANSLGPYSGNTIYF. CDR3 coding DNA: TGTGCCAACAGTTTGGGGCCGTACTCTGGAAACACCATATATTTT. The chain joins TRBV12-3 or TRBV12-4 to TRBJ1-3; TRBD1 is a possible D gene (5 bases). The CDR3 extends over 15 amino acids.

This clonotype occurred many times. J is TRBJ2-3 and V is TRBV7-9; D gene ambiguous. Trimming shortened V by 3 bases and J by 0 bases, and 13 bases separated the two germline ends. There are 16 residues in the CDR3. Germline V gives CDR1 SEHNR, CDR2 FQNEAQ (reference sequence). CDR3 loop: CASSLEPTRSTDTQYF. The CDR3 nucleotides are TGTGCCAGCAGCTTGGAGCCGACAAGGAGCACAGATACGCAGTATTTT.

This clonotype was counted many times. The chain couples TRBV6-2 or TRBV6-3 to TRBJ2-5; 8 positions match TRBD2. Per germline, CDR1 MNHEY and CDR2 SVGEGT. The CDR3 covers 14 residues. The ends lost 2 bases at V and 6 bases at J; junction bases unmatched: 5. The CDR3 DNA sequence: TGTGCCAGCAGTTACCGGGGGGGCGAGAAGACCCAGTACTTC. Translating it yields CASSYRGGEKTQYF.

This clonotype occurred many times. The chain uses TRBV6-2 or TRBV6-3 and TRBJ2-7; D gene uncertain. Germline assignment: CDR1 MNHEY and CDR2 SVGEGT. The CDR3 is 12 amino acids. Trimming left V 6 bases short and J 6 bases short, with 12 bases between. The CDR3 DNA follows: TGTGCCAGCAGCCACGGCCTCGGCGAGCAGTACTTC. Amino acids: CASSHGLGEQYF.

This clonotype was seen at least ten times. The chain couples TRBV7-2 to TRBJ2-2; D is perhaps TRBD2 (5 bases). The V and J ends lost 4 bases and 5 bases respectively, with 14 bases between them. CDR3 length: 15 residues. Germline CDR1 reads SGHTA; CDR2 reads FQGNSA. CDR3 sequence reads: CASSSASPGTGELFF. DNA of the CDR3: TGTGCCAGCAGCTCGGCCAGTCCGGGGACCGGGGAGCTGTTTTTT.

This clonotype was counted many times. The chain couples TRBV29-1 to TRBJ2-7; possible D gene TRBD2, 7 bases. The ends were cut back, 3 bases at V and 6 bases at J, with 15 bases in the middle. Germline CDR1 SQVTM, CDR2 ANQGSEA. The CDR3 sequence is 13 residues long. The CDR3 sequence is CSVDGQGRGEQYF. Here the CDR3 DNA reads TGCAGCGTTGATGGGCAGGGGAGGGGCGAGCAGTACTTC.

This clonotype has at least ten counts. The chain has TRBV6-1 and TRBJ2-3; D is uncertain. Germline V gene lookup returns CDR1 MNHNS and CDR2 SASEGT. This CDR3 comprises 11 residues. With 7 bases removed from V and 6 bases from J, the gap between germline ends came to 8 bases. This CDR3 reads CASKTIDTQYF. The DNA of the CDR3 is TGTGCCAGCAAAACGATCGATACGCAGTATTTT.

The chain is built from TRBV10-3 and TRBJ2-1; no reliable D call. Per the germline V gene, CDR1 is ENHRY and CDR2 is SYGVKD. The V and J ends lost 2 bases and 10 bases respectively, with 12 bases between them. This CDR3 has 13 amino acids. This CDR3 reads CAISEGRIDEQFF. The DNA of the CDR3 is TGTGCCATCAGTGAGGGACGGATAGACGAGCAGTTCTTC.

In this sample, this clonotype turned up many times. V and J are TRBV4-2 and TRBJ2-7; D is ambiguous. The ends were cut back, 0 bases at V and 0 bases at J, with 6 bases in the middle. Germline CDR1 LGHNA, CDR2 YNFKEQ. The CDR3 has 14 amino acids. Written as DNA, the CDR3 is TGTGCCAGCAGCCAAGACTACAACTCCTACGAGCAGTACTTC. This translates into CASSQDYNSYEQYF.

This clonotype was found a few times. The chain joins TRBV2 to TRBJ2-1; D gene ambiguous. The CDR3 is made up of 14 amino acids. The V end was cut by 4 bases, the J end by 5 bases, with 12 bases between. Germline lookup yields CDR1 SNHLY and CDR2 FYNNEI. The CDR3 region is CASSVRQVDNEQFF. The CDR3 DNA follows: TGTGCCAGCAGTGTAAGGCAGGTAGACAATGAGCAGTTCTTC.